These 30 T cell receptor beta chains were sequenced from one sample in a study of T cell clonality in common variable immunodeficiency. Method: immunoSEQ multiplex PCR; TCRdb's copy keeps in-frame clones and lacks some. This set yields under 45,000 clones and no singletons; the top ten hold around 1.4%. Material: peripheral blood mononuclear cells. These receptors all come from a person between 18 and 75 years old in good health.

This clone appeared many times. The read finishes 3 residues shy of the CDR3 end, and the germline J gene is used to complete it. This chain connects TRBV20-1 to TRBJ2-5, with 8 bases matching TRBD1. J gave up 4 bases and V 5 bases, and 9 bases lay outside the gene matches. The CDR3 length is 14 residues. Looked up from germline, CDR1 is DFQATT and CDR2 is SNEGSKA (reference sequence). CDR3 DNA, as far as it was read: TGCAGTGCTTACCGACAGGGGAGAATAGAGACC. Its protein product is CSAYRQGRIET. The complete CDR3 protein is CSAYRQGRIETQYF.

Comment on this clone: The read ends 3 residues before the CDR3 terminus; that terminus is restored from the germline J gene. The genes are TRBV7-9 and TRBJ2-1; 7 nucleotides line up with TRBD2. Trimming cost V 3 bases and J 6 bases; bases outside gene matches: 8. Per germline, CDR1 SEHNR and CDR2 FQNEAQ (reference sequence). The CDR3 spans 15 residues. The part of the CDR3 DNA that was read is TGTGCCAGCAGCTTTGGGGGGGAGTTAATCAATGAG. Its protein is CASSFGGELINE. The full CDR3 protein is CASSFGGELINEQFF.

Many counts were recorded for this clone. From the germline J gene comes the end of the CDR3, since the read stops 3 residues before it. The chain recombines TRBV5-1 with TRBJ2-1, with 8 bases matching TRBD1. The V gene's germline CDR1 is SGHRS and CDR2 YFSETQ. V lost 4 bases, J lost 3 bases, and 18 bases stayed unmatched. The CDR3 contains 19 residues. Incomplete CDR3 DNA: TGCGCCAGCAGCGCCGGACAGGGTTCGGGTAACTTATACTACAATGAG. Its translation is CASSAGQGSGNLYYNE. The entire CDR3 is CASSAGQGSGNLYYNEQFF. The full variable domain, completed using reference TRBV5-1 and TRBJ2-1, is KAGVTQTPRYLIKTRGQQVTLSCSPISGHRSVSWYQQTPGQGLQFLFEYFSETQRNKGNFPGRFSGRQFSNSRSEMNVSTLELGDSALYLCASSAGQGSGNLYYNEQFFGPGTRLTVL.

At least ten counts were recorded for this clone. The CDR3 goes on 3 residues after the read ends, and that part is filled in from the germline J gene. The V gene is TRBV5-4, the J gene TRBJ1-2; TRBD1 matches at 7 bases. The V segment lost 0 bases and the J segment 6 bases; nucleotides outside the gene matches: 5. Germline V gene sequence: CDR1 SGHNT, CDR2 YYREEE (reference sequence). This CDR3 contains 14 residues. The CDR3 bases that were read are TGTGCCAGCAGCTTGGCAGACAGGGAGGATGGC. Translating it yields CASSLADREDG. The whole CDR3 protein reads CASSLADREDGYTF.

This clone was seen many times. Read data end 3 residues before the CDR3 end; the end is taken from the germline J gene. V and J are TRBV2 and TRBJ2-1; 7 bases agree with TRBD1. The CDR3 extends over 14 amino acids. Germline CDR1 SNHLY, CDR2 FYNNEI. The CDR3 is CVSKPGQTYNEQFF. The sequenced part of the CDR3 DNA is TGTGTCAGTAAACCGGGACAGACCTACAATGAG.

This clone was observed at least ten times. The CDR3 loop is CASSRGPTSGRTDTQYF. CDR3 DNA (partial): TGCGCCAGCAGCAGGGGACCGACTAGCGGGAGAACAGATACG. The V gene is TRBV5-1, the J gene TRBJ2-3; 12 bases are a match to TRBD2. The observed sequence ends 3 residues before the CDR3 terminus, with the missing tail filled in from the germline J gene. The CDR3 loop spans 17 amino acids. The junction had 9 bases not matched to a gene; V was cut back by 4 bases and J by 3 bases. Germline lookup yields CDR1 SGHRS and CDR2 YFSETQ. Full variable domain (remainder filled in from reference TRBV5-1 and TRBJ2-3): KAGVTQTPRYLIKTRGQQVTLSCSPISGHRSVSWYQQTPGQGLQFLFEYFSETQRNKGNFPGRFSGRQFSNSRSEMNVSTLELGDSALYLCASSRGPTSGRTDTQYFGPGTRLTVL.

This clone was counted many times. The read ends 3 residues before the CDR3 terminus; that terminus is restored from the germline J gene. The chain recombines TRBV18 with TRBJ2-7, with 7 bases aligning to TRBD1. This CDR3 has 15 residues. CDR1 is KGHSH, CDR2 LQKENI, per germline. The V segment lost 0 bases and the J segment 3 bases; nucleotides outside the gene matches: 5. CDR3 region: CASSPPSAGGYEQYF. The sequenced CDR3 bases are TGTGCCAGCTCACCACCGTCGGCAGGGGGCTACGAG. The whole variable domain, filled in from reference TRBV18 and TRBJ2-7, reads NAGVMQNPRHLVRRRGQEARLRCSPMKGHSHVYWYRQLPEEGLKFMVYLQKENIIDESGMPKERFSAEFPKEGPSILRIQQVVRGDSAAYFCASSPPSAGGYEQYFGPGTRLTVT.

This clone was recorded many times. The read finishes 3 residues shy of the CDR3 end, and the germline J gene is used to complete it. This chain uses TRBV12-3 or TRBV12-4 with TRBJ2-7; 8 bases line up with TRBD1. The CDR3 is made up of 13 amino acids. V shed 7 bases and J 1 base; nucleotides not matched to a gene: 3. CDR3 bases read: TGTGCCAGCAAACAGGGGGTTTCCTACGAG. It is translated as CASKQGVSYE. The whole CDR3 sequence is CASKQGVSYEQYF.

This clone was observed many times. The read stops 3 residues short of the end of the CDR3; the missing end is completed from the germline J gene. V usage is TRBV14 and J usage is TRBJ1-1; a possible D gene is TRBD1 (5 bases). This CDR3 comprises 13 residues. Trimming removed 5 bases at V and 5 bases at J, with 12 bases between. Per the germline V gene, CDR1 is SGHDN and CDR2 is FVKESK. CDR3 protein: CASSAGQGTEAFF. Partial CDR3 DNA: TGTGCCAGCAGCGCAGGGCAAGGTACTGAA.

In this sample, this clone turned up many times. The read finishes 3 residues shy of the CDR3 end, and the germline J gene is used to complete it. The J gene is TRBJ1-5, the V gene TRBV2; the D gene is possibly TRBD1 (6 bases). Looked up from germline, CDR1 is SNHLY and CDR2 is FYNNEI. The V end lost 5 bases, the J end lost 6 bases, and 8 bases lay between the germline ends. This CDR3 has 12 amino acids. The covered CDR3 bases are TGTGCCAGCAGTCAGGGGCTTCAGCCC. It yields the protein CASSQGLQP. The whole CDR3 sequence is CASSQGLQPQHF.

This clone was counted many times. The read terminates 3 residues ahead of where the CDR3 ends, so the germline J gene completes it. The chain links TRBV7-9 to TRBJ2-6; 7 bases fit TRBD1. Trimming removed 4 bases from V and 0 bases from J; junction bases left unmatched: 0. The CDR3 runs 15 residues. Per the germline V gene, CDR1 is SEHNR and CDR2 is FQNEAQ (reference sequence). The sequenced part of the CDR3 DNA is TGTGCCAGCAGCTGGACAGGCTCTGGGGCCAACGTC. Translation: CASSWTGSGANV. The entire CDR3 is CASSWTGSGANVLTF. The complete variable domain, with remaining parts taken from reference TRBV7-9 and TRBJ2-6, reads DTGVSQNPRHKITKRGQNVTFRCDPISEHNRLYWYRQTLGQGPEFLTYFQNEAQLEKSRLLSDRFSAERPKGSFSTLEIQRTEQGDSAMYLCASSWTGSGANVLTFGAGSRLTVL.

In its sample, this clone was seen a few times. The read terminates 3 residues ahead of where the CDR3 ends, so the germline J gene completes it. The V call is TRBV6-2 or TRBV6-3, the J call TRBJ2-3, with 8 positions matching TRBD1. The germline V gene has CDR1 MNHEY and CDR2 SVGEGT. This CDR3 has 12 amino acids. The DNA read from the CDR3 is TGTGCCAGCAGTTACCCACAGGGGGCG. It yields the protein CASSYPQGA. In full, the CDR3 reads CASSYPQGAQYF.

This clone was observed many times. The CDR3 end lies 3 residues beyond the end of the read and is filled in from the germline J gene. The chain links TRBV5-1 to TRBJ2-7, with D perhaps matching TRBD2 (5 bases). Germline V gene sequence: CDR1 SGHRS, CDR2 YFSETQ. V was cut by 4 bases and J by 1 base, with 15 bases left in between. The CDR3 totals 15 residues. Partial CDR3 DNA: TGCGCCAGCAGCCGTGACGGGCGGGCTTCCTACGAG. It translates to CASSRDGRASYE. The entire CDR3 reads CASSRDGRASYEQYF.

This clone occurred many times. The read halts 3 residues ahead of the CDR3 end, with the missing end drawn from the germline J gene. Other nucleotide sequences from this sample produce the same CDR3. The chain has TRBV20-1 and TRBJ2-7, with 8 bases aligning to TRBD2. The CDR3 is 12 residues long. Germline lookup yields CDR1 DFQATT and CDR2 SNEGSKA (reference sequence). V was pared by 3 bases and J by 3 bases, with 1 base of the junction left unmatched. The sequenced CDR3 bases are TGCAGTGCTAGCGGGAGGGGCTACGAG. Amino acids: CSASGRGYE. The entire CDR3 sequence reads CSASGRGYEQYF.

The sample holds many counts of this clone. The CDR3 goes on 3 residues after the read ends, and that part is filled in from the germline J gene. The chain uses TRBV2 and TRBJ2-6, with 10 positions matching TRBD2. Germline loops: CDR1 SNHLY, CDR2 FYNNEI. The CDR3 has 17 residues. Losses at the gene ends were 4 bases for V and 2 bases for J; bases not matched to a gene: 5. CDR3 amino acids: CASSGGLAGAGANVLTF. The DNA read from the CDR3 is TGTGCCAGCAGTGGGGGGCTAGCGGGAGCTGGGGCCAACGTC.

Ten or more counts support this clone. The CDR3 end is not reached by the read, which stops 3 residues before it; the germline J gene fills it in. The rearrangement links TRBV11-2 to TRBJ1-2; 7 bases are a match to TRBD1. The CDR3 runs 14 residues. The trim removed 8 bases at V and 3 bases at J, leaving 9 bases unmatched. Germline loops: CDR1 SGHAT, CDR2 FQNNGV. The CDR3 loop reads CASRQQGRDYGYTF. The CDR3 bases that were read are TGTGCCAGCCGCCAACAGGGGAGGGACTATGGC.

This clone has ten or more counts. Coverage ceases 3 residues before the CDR3 finishes, and the germline J gene fills in the end. This chain joins TRBV7-8 and TRBJ2-1, with TRBD2 identical over 7 bases. Trimming at V came to 4 bases and at J to 6 bases, leaving 6 bases not matched to a gene. Germline CDR1 SGHVS, CDR2 FQNEAQ. The CDR3 loop spans 14 amino acids. CDR3 loop: CASSSGGRANEQFF. The sequenced part of the CDR3 DNA is TGTGCCAGCAGCTCCGGGGGGAGGGCCAATGAG. Full variable domain (remainder filled in from reference TRBV7-8 and TRBJ2-1): GAGVSQSPRYKVAKRGQDVALRCDPISGHVSLFWYQQALGQGPEFLTYFQNEAQLDKSGLPSDRFFAERPEGSVSTLKIQRTQQEDSAVYLCASSSGGRANEQFFGPGTRLTVL.

This clone was observed many times. The read halts 3 residues ahead of the CDR3 end, with the missing end drawn from the germline J gene. The V and J genes are TRBV28 and TRBJ2-7, with TRBD1 matching 11 bases. V lost 6 bases to trimming and J lost 2 bases; unmatched junction nucleotides: 9. This CDR3 region has 16 residues. Germline V gene data show CDR1 as MDHEN and CDR2 as SYDVKM. This CDR3 reads CASSPGGQGAAYEQYF. The part of the CDR3 DNA that was read is TGTGCCAGCAGCCCGGGTGGACAGGGGGCCGCCTACGAG.

This clone was counted many times. Read coverage stops 3 residues before the CDR3 terminus; the germline J gene supplies the remainder. V usage is TRBV29-1 and J usage is TRBJ2-3; possibly TRBD1 for D (5 bases). V lost 3 bases, J lost 5 bases, and 18 bases lay in between. The CDR3 runs to 15 residues. Germline V gene data show CDR1 as SQVTM and CDR2 as ANQGSEA. The CDR3 sequence is CSVELGRVILDTQYF. Incomplete CDR3 DNA: TGCAGCGTTGAGTTAGGCAGGGTGATTCTAGATACG.

Ten or more counts support this clone. The CDR3 is cut off 3 residues early in the read; its end comes from the germline J gene. This sequence joins TRBV7-2 and TRBJ2-1; possibly TRBD2 for D (6 bases). V was clipped by 1 base and J by 7 bases, with 14 bases between them. The CDR3 runs to 15 residues. Looked up from germline, CDR1 is SGHTA and CDR2 is FQGNSA. The part of the CDR3 DNA that was read is TGTGCCAGCAGCTTAGGCCTACTAGCAACGAATGAG. Translated, it gives CASSLGLLATNE. From start to end, the CDR3 is CASSLGLLATNEQFF. Full variable domain (missing parts from reference TRBV7-2 and TRBJ2-1): GAGVSQSPSNKVTEKGKDVELRCDPISGHTALYWYRQSLGQGLEFLIYFQGNSAPDKSGLPSDRFSAERTGGSVSTLTIQRTQQEDSAVYLCASSLGLLATNEQFFGPGTRLTVL.

This clone appeared many times. The CDR3 end lies 3 residues beyond the end of the read and is filled in from the germline J gene. The chain combines TRBV29-1 with TRBJ2-1; 10 bases map to TRBD2. Looked up from germline, CDR1 is SQVTM and CDR2 is ANQGSEA. Germline trimming cut 7 bases from V and 5 bases from J; bases unmatched to any gene: 8. The CDR3 is 14 residues long. This CDR3 is CSGSSGRTHNEQFF. Incomplete CDR3 DNA: TGCAGCGGCTCTAGCGGGAGAACCCACAATGAG.

This clone was picked up many times. The CDR3 here is CASSLGTGGIRRTGELFF. The CDR3 bases that were read are TGCGCCAGCAGCTTGGGGACAGGGGGAATTAGGAGGACCGGGGAG. The V and J genes are TRBV5-1 and TRBJ2-2; 10 nucleotides align to TRBD1. The read stops 3 residues short of the end of the CDR3; the missing end is completed from the germline J gene. V gave up 0 bases and J gave up 5 bases; unmatched junction bases: 10. Germline V lookup: CDR1 SGHRS, CDR2 YFSETQ. The CDR3 has 18 residues.

This clone was counted many times. The missing CDR3 end, 3 residues past where the read stops, is filled in from the germline J gene. V gene TRBV20-1 combines with J gene TRBJ1-6; a weak D match, TRBD1 (6 bases). The CDR3 loop spans 14 amino acids. Between the trimmed V and J ends, which lost 2 bases and 3 bases, there was a span of 8 bases. CDR1 and CDR2 (germline): DFQATT, SNEGSKA (reference sequence). Partial CDR3 DNA: TGCAGTGCTAGACCGACAGGCTATAATTCACCC. Amino acids: CSARPTGYNSP. Given in full, the CDR3 is CSARPTGYNSPLHF.

This clone occurred many times. The missing CDR3 end, 3 residues past where the read stops, is filled in from the germline J gene. This chain connects TRBV19 to TRBJ1-2, with 10 bases identical to TRBD1. With 4 bases clipped from V and 1 base from J, the junction kept 6 bases outside the gene matches. The CDR3 extends over 16 amino acids. Germline V lookup: CDR1 LNHDA, CDR2 SQIVND (reference sequence). The CDR3 is CASSRRGQGINYGYTF. CDR3 DNA (partial): TGTGCCAGTAGTAGGCGGGGACAGGGGATTAACTATGGC.

This clone was counted at least ten times. The read terminates 3 residues ahead of where the CDR3 ends, so the germline J gene completes it. The chain carries TRBV6-1 and TRBJ2-7, with a weak D call TRBD2 (5 bases). CDR3 length: 12 residues. CDR1 and CDR2 (germline): MNHNS, SASEGT. The V end was cut by 3 bases, the J end by 6 bases, with 9 bases between. Incomplete CDR3 DNA: TGTGCCAGCAGTGACACGAGGGTCGAG. It codes for CASSDTRVE. The whole CDR3 reads CASSDTRVEQYF.

This clone was seen ten or more times. CDR3 protein: CAWRPPGQGRYNEQFF. The sequenced part of the CDR3 DNA is TGTGCCTGGAGGCCCCCGGGACAGGGGCGATACAATGAG. The chain joins TRBV30 to TRBJ2-1, with 10 nucleotides matching TRBD1. The read ends 3 residues before the CDR3 terminus; that terminus is restored from the germline J gene. The V gene end was trimmed by 3 bases and the J gene end by 4 bases; junction bases not matched to a gene: 9. This CDR3 region has 16 residues. The V gene's germline CDR1 is GTSNPN and CDR2 SVGIG (reference sequence).

At least ten counts were recorded for this clone. The read finishes 3 residues shy of the CDR3 end, and the germline J gene is used to complete it. This chain joins TRBV30 and TRBJ1-5; 8 bases match TRBD1. The CDR3 loop spans 12 amino acids. The trim removed 5 bases at V and 4 bases at J, leaving 1 base unmatched. Germline V gives CDR1 GTSNPN, CDR2 SVGIG (reference sequence). Incomplete CDR3 DNA: TGTGCCTGGCGGACAGGGAATCAGCCC. As protein: CAWRTGNQP. From start to end, the CDR3 is CAWRTGNQPQHF.

A word on this clone: The sequenced fragment ends 3 residues before the CDR3 boundary, so the rest is inferred from the germline J gene. The chain recombines TRBV7-6 with TRBJ1-1, with D unclear. Between the trimmed V and J ends, which lost 1 base and 4 bases, there was a span of 7 bases. Germline lookup yields CDR1 SGHVS and CDR2 FNYEAQ. The length of the CDR3 is 13 residues. The CDR3 loop is CASSLDAGTEAFF. The covered CDR3 bases are TGTGCCAGCAGCTTAGACGCAGGCACTGAA. The full variable domain, its missing parts supplied by reference TRBV7-6 and TRBJ1-1, is GAGVSQSPRYKVTKRGQDVALRCDPISGHVSLYWYRQALGQGPEFLTYFNYEAQQDKSGLPNDRFSAERPEGSISTLTIQRTEQRDSAMYRCASSLDAGTEAFFGQGTRLTVV.

This clone has a count of ten or more. From the germline J gene comes the end of the CDR3, since the read stops 3 residues before it. The chain employs TRBV20-1 and TRBJ2-1, with a weak D call TRBD2 (6 bases). V dropped 4 bases and J dropped 7 bases, with 11 bases sitting between them. The CDR3 loop spans 12 amino acids. Germline lookup yields CDR1 DFQATT and CDR2 SNEGSKA (reference sequence). CDR3: CSATGTRNEQFF. The covered CDR3 bases are TGCAGTGCTACCGGGACTCGAAATGAG.

This clone was counted ten times or more. The read finishes 3 residues shy of the CDR3 end, and the germline J gene is used to complete it. V gene TRBV29-1 combines with J gene TRBJ2-7; D remains unclear. The CDR3 is made up of 13 amino acids. V lost 1 base, J lost 5 bases, and 12 bases lay in between. The germline V gene has CDR1 SQVTM and CDR2 ANQGSEA. The CDR3 sequence: CSVEGAGIDEQYF. The sequenced CDR3 bases are TGCAGCGTTGAAGGCGCAGGTATCGACGAG.